Each of the 24 T cell receptor beta chains below was sequenced from the same sample in a study of response to subunit inactivated influenza vaccine. TCRdb fed the RT-PCR reads into MiXCR, producing one record per CDR3 protein. There are 750,000 to 850,000 distinct CDR3 sequences in the sample; roughly 18% occur only once, and under 13% lies in the top ten. The source material was PBMCs from blood, sampled 5 to 6 days after vaccination. Source of these receptors: a man between 50 and 59 years old who received an inactivated influenza vaccine.

This clonotype has more than one count but fewer than ten. The chain links TRBV5-1 to TRBJ2-1; D gene ambiguous. V was pared by 8 bases and J by 4 bases, with 13 bases between. Germline CDR1 SGHRS, CDR2 YFSETQ. CDR3 length: 13 amino acids. CDR3 sequence: CASMLYDYNEQFF. As DNA, the CDR3 is TGCGCCAGTATGCTCTATGATTACAATGAGCAGTTCTTC.

This clonotype was recorded many times. This chain joins TRBV12-3 or TRBV12-4 and TRBJ1-1; D remains unclear. The germline V and J ends were trimmed by 5 bases and 1 base, with 11 bases remaining between them. CDR3 length equals 14 residues. The CDR3 protein is CASSPRNGNTEAFF. The CDR3 nucleotides are TGTGCCAGCAGTCCTCGGAACGGGAACACTGAAGCTTTCTTT.

The chain carries TRBV7-2 and TRBJ2-7, with a weak D call TRBD2 (5 bases). Trimming left V 5 bases short and J 5 bases short, with 13 bases between. This CDR3 has 13 residues. Germline V gene sequence: CDR1 SGHTA, CDR2 FQGNSA. Here the CDR3 DNA reads TGTGCCAGCAGCCCCAAAGGGAGTAACGAGCAGTACTTC. This sequence encodes CASSPKGSNEQYF.

The chain uses TRBV7-2 and TRBJ2-2; 7 nucleotides align to TRBD1. In germline, CDR1 is SGHTA, CDR2 FQGNSA. CDR3 length: 15 amino acids. The ends lost 5 bases at V and 5 bases at J; junction bases unmatched: 8. The CDR3 DNA reads as TGTGCCAGCAGCCGCGACAGGGCGCGGACCGGGGAGCTGTTTTTT. The encoded protein is CASSRDRARTGELFF.

This sequence joins TRBV20-1 and TRBJ1-5; D gene uncertain. Between the trimmed V and J ends, which lost 3 bases and 7 bases, there was a span of 13 bases. CDR1 and CDR2 (germline): DFQATT, SNEGSKA (reference sequence). CDR3 length: 13 residues. This CDR3 reads CSARGQLLQPQHF. The DNA of the CDR3 is TGCAGTGCTAGGGGCCAGCTGCTGCAGCCCCAGCATTTT.

This clonotype was seen at least ten times. This chain uses TRBV5-1 with TRBJ2-1, with TRBD2 matching over 11 bases. Unmatched junction bases numbered 7, after V lost 9 bases and J lost 8 bases. Germline CDR1 and CDR2: SGHRS and YFSETQ. The CDR3 runs to 13 residues. This chain's CDR3 is CATSSGRAHEQFF. CDR3 nucleotide sequence: TGCGCCACCAGTAGCGGGAGGGCCCATGAGCAGTTCTTC.

This clonotype turned up a few times. CDR3 protein: CASSSDGAPIETQYF. The CDR3 region has the DNA TGTGCCAGCAGCTCTGATGGGGCCCCCATAGAGACCCAGTACTTC. V usage is TRBV7-9 and J usage is TRBJ2-5, with D possibly matching TRBD1 (5 bases). The CDR3 has 15 amino acids. Germline values: CDR1 SEHNR, CDR2 FQNEAQ (reference sequence). V was trimmed by 4 bases and J by 4 bases, leaving 16 bases between them.

The V call is TRBV24-1, the J call TRBJ2-1; tentative D call: TRBD2 (5 bases). Trimming stripped 3 bases from V and 8 bases from J, with 16 bases between. CDR1 is KGHDR and CDR2 is SFDVKD in the germline V gene. CDR3 length: 15 residues. CDR3 sequence: CATSDDGVAFDEQFF. The CDR3 DNA reads TGTGCCACCAGTGATGACGGGGTGGCTTTCGATGAGCAGTTCTTC.

The chain carries TRBV24-1 and TRBJ1-5; D gene ambiguous. Germline CDR1 reads KGHDR; CDR2 reads SFDVKD. V lost 3 bases to trimming and J lost 7 bases, with 9 bases between them. The CDR3 consists of 13 residues. CDR3 DNA: TGTGCCACCAGTGATGCGGCTAAACAGCCCCAGCATTTT. This translates into CATSDAAKQPQHF.

This chain links TRBV29-1 with TRBJ2-5; D is possibly TRBD1 (5 bases). Germline assignment: CDR1 SQVTM and CDR2 ANQGSEA. The CDR3 runs 12 residues. The germline V and J ends were trimmed by 6 bases and 2 bases, with 10 bases remaining between them. Here the CDR3 DNA reads TGCAGCGTGCGACAGACTCAAGAGACCCAGTACTTC. This translates into CSVRQTQETQYF.

V is TRBV29-1 and J is TRBJ2-1; D might be TRBD2 (6 bases). Germline V gene data show CDR1 as SQVTM and CDR2 as ANQGSEA. This CDR3 spans 14 amino acids. CDR3 DNA: TGCAGTTCTCAAGGACTTTACCGGGGGATTGAGCAGTTCTTC. Translated: CSSQGLYRGIEQFF.

The V gene is TRBV27, the J gene TRBJ2-3; D unclear. The CDR3 sequence is 13 residues long. Trimming left V 0 bases short and J 5 bases short, with 6 bases between. Germline V gene sequence: CDR1 MNHEY, CDR2 SMNVEV (reference sequence). The CDR3: CASSLSMLDTQYF. The CDR3 DNA reads TGTGCCAGCAGTTTATCAATGTTAGATACGCAGTATTTT.

This clonotype has only a few counts. This chain connects TRBV12-3 or TRBV12-4 to TRBJ2-7; no reliable D call. CDR3 length: 15 residues. Trimming left V 3 bases short and J 2 bases short, with 14 bases between. This CDR3 is CASSLDPGGPYEQYF. The DNA for the CDR3 is TGTGCCAGCAGTTTGGATCCGGGCGGCCCCTACGAGCAGTACTTC.

This clonotype was counted only a few times. V usage is TRBV29-1 and J usage is TRBJ2-7; tentatively, D is TRBD1 or TRBD2 (5 bases each). CDR1 and CDR2 (germline): SQVTM, ANQGSEA. The CDR3 totals 13 residues. V was shortened by 4 bases and J by 1 base, with 11 bases between the two germline ends. Here the CDR3 reads CSVVGGRSYEQYF. DNA for the CDR3: TGCAGCGTTGTTGGGGGAAGGTCCTACGAGCAGTACTTC.

This clonotype occurred a few times. J is TRBJ1-2 and V is TRBV2, with 8 bases fitting TRBD1. Germline V lookup: CDR1 SNHLY, CDR2 FYNNEI. The CDR3 is made up of 14 amino acids. V lost 6 bases and J lost 6; bases outside the gene matches: 9. The CDR3: CASSQRTGTHGYTF. For the CDR3, the DNA is TGTGCCAGCAGCCAAAGGACAGGGACACATGGCTACACCTTC.

Only a few counts were recorded for this clonotype. V and J are TRBV21-1 and TRBJ1-5; the listed D gene, TRBD1, was not tested against the DNA. TRBV21-1 is assigned pseudogene status. CDR3 size: 17 residues. In DNA, the CDR3 is TGTGCCAGCAGCTCGCGATGCCGGGACAGGGAATGTCAGCCCCAGCATTTT. Translating gives CASSSRCRDRECQPQHF.

Worth noting for this clonotype: The conserved phenylalanine or tryptophan is not found at the CDR3 terminus, so this likely reflects a read error. This chain links TRBV6-2 or TRBV6-3 with TRBJ2-7; D ambiguous. V shed 6 bases and J shed 2 bases, with 11 bases lying between them. From germline, CDR1 is MNHEY and CDR2 SVGEGT. The length of the CDR3 is 13 residues. CDR3 DNA sequence: TGTGCCAGCAGGCCAACAGCACCCTACGAGCAGTACTTG. Amino acids: CASRPTAPYEQYL.

This clonotype was seen ten or more times. The CDR3 DNA follows: TGCGCCAGCAGCCCCCGGAGCGGCAGGCTAGACACTGAAGCTTTCTTT. Its translation is CASSPRSGRLDTEAFF. The rearrangement uses TRBV4-3 and TRBJ1-1; no reliable D call. CDR1 and CDR2 (germline): LGHNA, YSLEER. The CDR3 spans 16 residues. Trimming removed 4 bases at V and 3 bases at J, with 18 bases between.

The chain has TRBV20-1 and TRBJ2-1; 14 nucleotides agree with TRBD2. The germline gives CDR1 DFQATT, CDR2 SNEGSKA (reference sequence). The V and J ends lost 0 bases and 8 bases, in that order; junction bases with no gene match: 15. CDR3 size: 19 residues. CDR3 loop: CSARDGGLAGGRAGHEQFF. The DNA for the CDR3 is TGCAGTGCTAGAGATGGAGGACTAGCGGGGGGCCGAGCTGGACATGAGCAGTTCTTC.

This sequence joins TRBV5-1 and TRBJ2-3; 8 positions agree with TRBD1. After removal of 4 bases from V and 2 bases from J, the junction contained 6 bases not matched to a gene. CDR1 SGHRS and CDR2 YFSETQ come from the germline V gene. This CDR3 has 15 amino acids. In nucleotides, the CDR3 is TGCGCCAGCAGCATCCGGGACAGGCTCACAGATACGCAGTATTTT. This encodes CASSIRDRLTDTQYF.

The V and J genes are TRBV20-1 and TRBJ2-1, with TRBD2 matching over 7 bases. The CDR3 consists of 14 residues. Losses at the gene ends were 4 bases for V and 8 bases for J; bases not matched to a gene: 11. Looked up from germline, CDR1 is DFQATT and CDR2 is SNEGSKA (reference sequence). The CDR3 spells CSATARGTAHEQFF. As DNA, the CDR3 is TGCAGTGCTACGGCGCGGGGGACGGCCCATGAGCAGTTCTTC.

The sample holds a few counts of this clonotype. The chain recombines TRBV7-2 with TRBJ2-1; the match to TRBD1 covers 8 bases. The ends lost 4 bases at V and 12 bases at J; junction bases unmatched: 2. The V gene's germline CDR1 is SGHTA and CDR2 FQGNSA. CDR3 length: 11 amino acids. The CDR3 here is CASSSTGGQFF. CDR3 DNA sequence: TGTGCCAGCAGCTCAACAGGGGGGCAGTTCTTC.

This clonotype has more than one count but fewer than ten. This chain uses TRBV5-1 with TRBJ2-3; D uncertain. CDR3 size: 13 residues. The germline V gene has CDR1 SGHRS and CDR2 YFSETQ. Trimming took off 1 base at V and 4 bases at J, with 7 bases between the two ends. The chain's CDR3 is CASSLIGSDTQYF. The CDR3, as DNA: TGCGCCAGCAGCTTGATCGGATCAGATACGCAGTATTTT.

There are many counts of this clonotype. J is TRBJ2-1 and V is TRBV12-3 or TRBV12-4; D may be TRBD2 (6 bases). The CDR3 extends over 12 amino acids. V was clipped by 3 bases and J by 12 bases, with 12 bases between them. The CDR3 DNA is TGTGCCAGCAGTTTCGGGGACTTAAGGCAGTTCTTC. Its translation is CASSFGDLRQFF.